This T cell receptor beta chain is drawn from a study of blood T cells in healthy people across ages. The V segment lost 4 bases and the J segment 0 bases; nucleotides outside the gene matches: 12. Per germline, CDR1 SGDLS and CDR2 YYNGEE. CDR3 length: 18 amino acids. Samples each yielded at least 6 micrograms of total RNA. The authors ran a second PCR of 7 to 11 cycles using a sample-barcoded 5' primer and a J-beta primer mix. TCRdb passed the 5' RACE reads through MiXCR, listing each CDR3 protein once. The data hold about 670,000 distinct CDR3 sequences, with about 43% observed a single time. The rearrangement links TRBV9 to TRBJ2-1; 8 bases are shared with TRBD2. The receptor comes from a man older than 75 in good health. Material: blood. CDR3 sequence (DNA): TGTGCCAGCAGCCCCTATGGGTTAGCGGGAAGCTCCTACAATGAGCAGTTCTTC. The encoded protein is CASSPYGLAGSSYNEQFF.